The TCR beta chain under discussion was sequenced for a study of blood T cell repertoires in COVID-19. With regard to this clone: Other DNA sequences in the sample encode the same CDR3.

The CDR3 totals 13 residues. Germline CDR1 reads MGHRA; CDR2 reads YSYEKL. V was trimmed by 0 bases and J by 7 bases, leaving 9 bases between them. This table comes from immunoSEQ multiplex PCR, and its TCRdb copy is limited to in-frame clones, with some not included. The sample carries 35,000 to 50,000 clones, about 76% recorded once. This chain joins TRBV4-1 and TRBJ1-2; D not resolved. Sequencing was done on a sample of peripheral blood. The TCR was taken from an older man with active or convalescent COVID-19. This CDR3 reads CASSQDRRGGYTF. CDR3 in DNA: TGCGCCAGCAGCCAAGATCGGCGGGGTGGCTACACCTTC.